This TCR beta chain comes out of a study of T cell clonotyping in hematopoietic cell transplantation. The study, taken as a whole, reports: At the given depth, recipient repertoires were over 95% de novo clonotypes.

As to this clone: Its target is not known.

V gave up 0 bases and J gave up 2 bases; unmatched junction bases: 12. In germline, CDR1 is SGHNT, CDR2 YYREEE (reference sequence). The CDR3 totals 19 residues. This table comes from immunoSEQ multiplex PCR, and its TCRdb copy is limited to in-frame clones, with some not included. The sample has several thousand clones; around nine tenths are singletons. This clonotype was sampled from a female patient in her forties who had an allogeneic stem cell transplant from a related donor, so the T cells may come from the graft donor. Some clones in this sample may be carry-over from other donors' samples. Sequencing used peripheral blood mononuclear cells, obtained 100 days after allogeneic stem cell transplant. This chain connects TRBV5-4 to TRBJ2-7, with 12 bases fitting TRBD2. CDR3 in DNA: TGTGCCAGCAGCTTGGGATCAAGGCTAGCGGGAGGGCAGCCCTACGAGCAGTACTTC. This sequence encodes CASSLGSRLAGGQPYEQYF.